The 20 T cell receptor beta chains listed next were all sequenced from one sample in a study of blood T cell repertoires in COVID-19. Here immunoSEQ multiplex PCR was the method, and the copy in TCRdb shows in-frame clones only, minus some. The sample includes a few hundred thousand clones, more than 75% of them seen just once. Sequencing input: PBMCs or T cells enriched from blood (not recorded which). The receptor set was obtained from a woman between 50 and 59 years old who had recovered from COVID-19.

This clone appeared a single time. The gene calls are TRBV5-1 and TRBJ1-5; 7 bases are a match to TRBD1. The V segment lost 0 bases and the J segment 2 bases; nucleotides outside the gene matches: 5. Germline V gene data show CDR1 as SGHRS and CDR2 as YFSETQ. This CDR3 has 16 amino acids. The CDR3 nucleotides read TGCGCCAGCAGCTTGGTACCCACAGGGGGCAATCAGCCCCAGCATTTT. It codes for CASSLVPTGGNQPQHF.

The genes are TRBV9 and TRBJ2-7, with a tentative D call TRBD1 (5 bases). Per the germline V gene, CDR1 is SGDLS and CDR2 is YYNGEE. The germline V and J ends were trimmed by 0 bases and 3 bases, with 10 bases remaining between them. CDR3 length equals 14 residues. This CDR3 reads CASSVGVRDYEQYF. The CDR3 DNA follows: TGTGCCAGCAGCGTAGGGGTCAGGGACTACGAGCAGTACTTC.

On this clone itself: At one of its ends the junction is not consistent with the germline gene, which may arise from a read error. The CDR3 region has the DNA TGCGCCAGCAGCTTTGCTGGGGACAACAGAGCTTTC. Translated, it gives CASSFAGDNRAF. The chain couples TRBV5-1 to TRBJ2-7; the D gene is possibly TRBD1 (6 bases). Germline CDR1 is SGHRS and CDR2 is YFSETQ. The CDR3 has 12 amino acids. Complete variable domain (other parts from reference TRBV5-1 and TRBJ2-7): KAGVTQTPRYLIKTRGQQVTLSCSPISGHRSVSWYQQTPGQGLQFLFEYFSETQRNKGNFPGRFSGRQFSNSRSEMNVSTLELGDSALYLCASSFAGDNRAFGPGTRLTVT.

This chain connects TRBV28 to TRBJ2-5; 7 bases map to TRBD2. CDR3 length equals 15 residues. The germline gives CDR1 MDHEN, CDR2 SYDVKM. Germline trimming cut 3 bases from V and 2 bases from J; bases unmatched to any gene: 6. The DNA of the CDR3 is TGTGCCAGCAGTTTTACCGGGACTAAACAAGAGACCCAGTACTTC. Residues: CASSFTGTKQETQYF.

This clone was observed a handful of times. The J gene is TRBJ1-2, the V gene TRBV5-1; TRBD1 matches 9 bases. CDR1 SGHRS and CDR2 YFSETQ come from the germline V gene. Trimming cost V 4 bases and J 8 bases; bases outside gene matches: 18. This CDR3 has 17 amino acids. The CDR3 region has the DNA TGCGCCAGCAGCCCGGATAACAGGGGGCGAGGAGGACAGGGCTACACCTTC. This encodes CASSPDNRGRGGQGYTF. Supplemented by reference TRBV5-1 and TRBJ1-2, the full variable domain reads KAGVTQTPRYLIKTRGQQVTLSCSPISGHRSVSWYQQTPGQGLQFLFEYFSETQRNKGNFPGRFSGRQFSNSRSEMNVSTLELGDSALYLCASSPDNRGRGGQGYTFGSGTRLTVV.

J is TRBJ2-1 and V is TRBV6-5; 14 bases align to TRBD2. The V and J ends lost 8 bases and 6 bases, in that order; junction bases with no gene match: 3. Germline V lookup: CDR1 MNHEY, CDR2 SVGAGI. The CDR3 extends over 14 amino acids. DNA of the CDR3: TGTGCCAGCCAGGGGACTAGCGGGGGCAATGAGCAGTTCTTC. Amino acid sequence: CASQGTSGGNEQFF.

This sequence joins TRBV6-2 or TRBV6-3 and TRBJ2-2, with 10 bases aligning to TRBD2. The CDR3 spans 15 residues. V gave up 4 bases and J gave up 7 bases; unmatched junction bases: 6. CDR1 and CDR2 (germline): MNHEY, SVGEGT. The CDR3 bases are TGTGCCAGCAGTTCGGGACTAGCGATCCTCGGGGAGCTGTTTTTT. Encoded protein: CASSSGLAILGELFF.

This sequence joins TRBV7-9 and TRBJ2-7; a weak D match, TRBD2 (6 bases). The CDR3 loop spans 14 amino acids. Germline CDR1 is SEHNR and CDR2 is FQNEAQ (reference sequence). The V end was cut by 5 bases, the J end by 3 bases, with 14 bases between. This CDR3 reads CASSPRGRGYEQYF. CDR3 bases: TGTGCCAGCAGCCCGCGGGGTCGTGGCTACGAGCAGTACTTC.

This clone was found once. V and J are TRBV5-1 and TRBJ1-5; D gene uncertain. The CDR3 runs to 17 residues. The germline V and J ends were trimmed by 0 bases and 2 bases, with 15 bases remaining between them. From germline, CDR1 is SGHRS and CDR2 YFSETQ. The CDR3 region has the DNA TGCGCCAGCAGCTTGGCCCCGAGGAGGCAGGGCAATCAGCCCCAGCATTTT. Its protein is CASSLAPRRQGNQPQHF.

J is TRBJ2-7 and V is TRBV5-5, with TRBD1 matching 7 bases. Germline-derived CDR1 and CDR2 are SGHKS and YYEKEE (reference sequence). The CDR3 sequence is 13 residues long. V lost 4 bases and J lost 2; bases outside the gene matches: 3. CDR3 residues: CASSRDSTYEQYF. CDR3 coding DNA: TGTGCCAGCAGCAGGGACAGCACCTACGAGCAGTACTTC.

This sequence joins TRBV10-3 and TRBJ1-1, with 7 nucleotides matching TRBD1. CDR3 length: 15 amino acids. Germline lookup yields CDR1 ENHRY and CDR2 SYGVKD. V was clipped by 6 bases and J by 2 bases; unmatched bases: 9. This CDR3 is CAISGDRAINTEAFF. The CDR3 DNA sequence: TGTGCCATCAGCGGAGACAGGGCTATTAACACTGAAGCTTTCTTT.

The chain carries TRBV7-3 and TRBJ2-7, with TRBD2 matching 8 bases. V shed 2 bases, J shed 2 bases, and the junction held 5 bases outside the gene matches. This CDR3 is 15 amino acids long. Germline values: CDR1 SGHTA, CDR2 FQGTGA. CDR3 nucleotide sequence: TGTGCCAGCAGCTTAGCGGGGGGTTCGGCCTACGAGCAGTACTTC. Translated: CASSLAGGSAYEQYF.

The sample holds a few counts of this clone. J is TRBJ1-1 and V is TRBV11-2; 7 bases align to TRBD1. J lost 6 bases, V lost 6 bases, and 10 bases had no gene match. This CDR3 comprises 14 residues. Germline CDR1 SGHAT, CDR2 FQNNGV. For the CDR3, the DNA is TGTGCCAGCAGACCCGGGACAGACCAATCTGAAGCTTTCTTT. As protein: CASRPGTDQSEAFF.

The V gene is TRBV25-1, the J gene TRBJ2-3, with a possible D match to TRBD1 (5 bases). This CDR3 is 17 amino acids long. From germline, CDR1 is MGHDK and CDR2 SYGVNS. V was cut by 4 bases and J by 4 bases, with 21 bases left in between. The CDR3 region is CASSVIGAPGAADTQYF. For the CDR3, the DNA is TGTGCCAGCAGTGTTATAGGGGCGCCTGGGGCGGCAGATACGCAGTATTTT. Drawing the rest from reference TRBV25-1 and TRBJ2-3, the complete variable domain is EADIYQTPRYLVIGTGKKITLECSQTMGHDKMYWYQQDPGMELHLIHYSYGVNSTEKGDLSSESTVSRIRTEHFPLTLESARPSHTSQYLCASSVIGAPGAADTQYFGPGTRLTVL.

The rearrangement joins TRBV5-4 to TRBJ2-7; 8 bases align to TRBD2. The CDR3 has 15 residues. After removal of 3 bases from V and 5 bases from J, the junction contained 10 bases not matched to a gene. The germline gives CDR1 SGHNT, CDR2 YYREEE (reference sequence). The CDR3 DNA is TGTGCCAGCAGCTATTCGGGAGGGGCGGTAAACGAGCAGTACTTC. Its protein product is CASSYSGGAVNEQYF.

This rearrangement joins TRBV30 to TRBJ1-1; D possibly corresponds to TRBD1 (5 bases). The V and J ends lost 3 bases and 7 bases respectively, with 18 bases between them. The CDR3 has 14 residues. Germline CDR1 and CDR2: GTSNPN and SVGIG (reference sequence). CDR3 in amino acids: CAWRPPGRDGEAFF. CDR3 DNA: TGTGCCTGGAGACCCCCGGGGAGGGACGGTGAAGCTTTCTTT.

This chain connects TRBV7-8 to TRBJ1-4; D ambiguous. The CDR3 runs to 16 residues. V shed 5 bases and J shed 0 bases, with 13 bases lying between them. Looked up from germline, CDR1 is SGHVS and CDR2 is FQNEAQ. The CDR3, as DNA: TGTGCCAGCAGCCCAAGAAGCGCCCCAACTAATGAAAAACTGTTTTTT. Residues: CASSPRSAPTNEKLFF.

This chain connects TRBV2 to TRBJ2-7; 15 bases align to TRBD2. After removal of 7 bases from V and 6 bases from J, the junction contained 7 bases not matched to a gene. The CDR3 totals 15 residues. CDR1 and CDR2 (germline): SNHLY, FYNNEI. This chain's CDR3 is CASIRTSGGAAEQYF. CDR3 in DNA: TGTGCCAGCATTAGGACTAGCGGGGGGGCTGCCGAGCAGTACTTC.

The CDR3, as DNA: TGTGCCAGCAGTTTATTTGCGGGAAACACCATATATTTT. It encodes CASSLFAGNTIYF. This chain links TRBV27 with TRBJ1-3; no reliable D call. CDR1 is MNHEY, CDR2 SMNVEV, per germline (reference sequence). There are 13 residues in the CDR3. V was clipped by 1 base and J by 4 bases, with 5 bases between them.

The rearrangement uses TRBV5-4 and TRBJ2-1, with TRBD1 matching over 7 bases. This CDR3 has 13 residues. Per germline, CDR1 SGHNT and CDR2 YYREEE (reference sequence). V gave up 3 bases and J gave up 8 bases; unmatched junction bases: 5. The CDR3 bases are TGTGCCAGCAGCTCCGAAACAGGGGATGAGCAGTTCTTC. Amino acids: CASSSETGDEQFF.